This entry lists 21 T cell receptor beta chains sequenced from one sample in a study of cytomegalovirus exposure and HLA in healthy donors. Some clones are missing from TCRdb's copy, which holds only in-frame ones; the method was immunoSEQ multiplex PCR. This repertoire shows approximately 270,000 clones, more than 75% found once; its top ten account for around 12%. Specimen: PBMCs. Every receptor here comes from a man aged 18-30 years in good health and CMV-seropositive.

The chain links TRBV29-1 to TRBJ1-1; weak D call: TRBD1 (6 bases). The germline V gene encodes CDR1 SQVTM and CDR2 ANQGSEA. Between the trimmed V and J ends, which lost 7 bases and 1 base, there was a span of 10 bases. This CDR3 spans 12 amino acids. Here the CDR3 reads CSASTGNTEAFF. The CDR3 coding sequence is TGCAGCGCTTCGACAGGGAACACTGAAGCTTTCTTT.

The chain links TRBV10-3 to TRBJ2-5; 7 bases agree with TRBD1. J lost 2 bases, V lost 2 bases, and 2 bases had no gene match. Germline loops: CDR1 ENHRY, CDR2 SYGVKD. This CDR3 region has 14 residues. The CDR3 nucleotides are TGTGCCATCAGTGAGGACAGGGTACAAGAGACCCAGTACTTC. Its translation: CAISEDRVQETQYF.

This clone occurred a few times. The V call is TRBV10-3, the J call TRBJ2-7; 12 bases agree with TRBD1. J lost 7 bases, V lost 7 bases, and 5 bases had no gene match. Germline lookup yields CDR1 ENHRY and CDR2 SYGVKD. The CDR3 spans 13 residues. CDR3 loop: CAIKGQGAGEQYF. CDR3 sequence (DNA): TGTGCCATCAAGGGACAGGGGGCAGGGGAGCAGTACTTC.

The chain has TRBV5-1 and TRBJ1-2, with D perhaps TRBD1 (5 bases). Trimming stripped 3 bases from V and 4 bases from J, with 10 bases between. The CDR3 loop spans 13 amino acids. Germline CDR1 is SGHRS and CDR2 is YFSETQ. CDR3 DNA sequence: TGCGCCAGCAGCTATACAGGCGCCTATGGCTACACCTTC. This translates into CASSYTGAYGYTF.

The chain links TRBV4-3 to TRBJ1-1, with D perhaps TRBD1 (5 bases). The CDR3 runs to 16 residues. V lost 1 base to trimming and J lost 5 bases, with 17 bases between them. In germline, CDR1 is LGHNA, CDR2 YSLEER. The CDR3 DNA sequence: TGCGCCAGCAGCCAAGGACCTAGGGAGGGGCGGACTGAAGCTTTCTTT. It codes for CASSQGPREGRTEAFF.

The rearrangement joins TRBV5-6 to TRBJ2-7; D might be TRBD2 (6 bases). Trimming shortened V by 0 bases and J by 2 bases, and 9 bases separated the two germline ends. The CDR3 sequence is 14 residues long. Germline V lookup: CDR1 SGHDT, CDR2 YYEEEE. The CDR3 here is CASSLGGTTYEQYF. For the CDR3, the DNA is TGTGCCAGCAGCTTGGGCGGGACCACCTACGAGCAGTACTTC.

The chain joins TRBV27 to TRBJ2-1, with 7 bases aligning to TRBD1. This CDR3 has 15 residues. Trimming at V came to 5 bases and at J to 5 bases, leaving 9 bases not matched to a gene. CDR1 and CDR2 (germline): MNHEY, SMNVEV (reference sequence). CDR3 sequence reads: CASSPRDRVNNEQFF. The CDR3 DNA is TGTGCCAGCAGTCCCCGAGACAGGGTAAACAATGAGCAGTTCTTC.

The chain is built from TRBV10-3 and TRBJ2-1, with a tentative D call TRBD2 (5 bases). The CDR3 consists of 14 residues. Trimming removed 4 bases at V and 6 bases at J, with 13 bases between. Looked up from germline, CDR1 is ENHRY and CDR2 is SYGVKD. The CDR3 is CAISGPSFSNEQFF. In nucleotides, the CDR3 is TGTGCCATCAGTGGCCCTAGCTTCAGCAATGAGCAGTTCTTC.

V gene TRBV6-5 combines with J gene TRBJ2-7; the D is unclear. The CDR3 contains 12 residues. V dropped 7 bases and J dropped 1 base, with 8 bases sitting between them. Germline assignment: CDR1 MNHEY and CDR2 SVGAGI. The CDR3 here is CASIDSSYEQYF. CDR3 nucleotide sequence: TGTGCCAGCATTGATTCATCCTACGAGCAGTACTTC.

The chain is built from TRBV7-9 and TRBJ2-2; 10 nucleotides agree with TRBD2. The germline V gene encodes CDR1 SEHNR and CDR2 FQNEAQ (reference sequence). V was pared by 2 bases and J by 6 bases, with 6 bases of the junction left unmatched. The CDR3 extends over 16 amino acids. The CDR3 DNA follows: TGTGCCAGCAGCTTACTTCCAGCGGGAGGGCCCGGGGAGCTGTTTTTT. Its translation: CASSLLPAGGPGELFF.

This clone was seen just once. The V call is TRBV30, the J call TRBJ1-5; the D is unclear. Trimming removed 2 bases from V and 6 bases from J, with 14 bases in between. CDR1 and CDR2 (germline): GTSNPN, SVGIG (reference sequence). The CDR3 length is 14 residues. Written as DNA, the CDR3 is TGTGCCTGGAGTAGAGGGAGGGAGGCTCAGCCCCAGCATTTT. This gives the protein CAWSRGREAQPQHF.

The chain links TRBV6-1 to TRBJ2-7, with 12 bases aligning to TRBD1. Per germline, CDR1 MNHNS and CDR2 SASEGT. J gave up 4 bases and V 7 bases, and 8 bases lay outside the gene matches. The CDR3 is 15 amino acids. The CDR3 DNA is TGTGCCAGCATCCGGGACAGGGGGCGCACATACGAGCAGTACTTC. This gives the protein CASIRDRGRTYEQYF.

The gene calls are TRBV6-6 and TRBJ1-2; 9 bases fit TRBD1. CDR3 size: 13 residues. After removal of 6 bases from V and 8 bases from J, the junction contained 7 bases not matched to a gene. CDR1 is MNHNY, CDR2 SVGAGI, per germline (reference sequence). CDR3 in DNA: TGTGCCAGCAGCCCCGACAGGGGGAAAGGCTACACCTTC. Its translation: CASSPDRGKGYTF.

This clone has a single count. The chain combines TRBV7-6 with TRBJ2-2; a possible D gene is TRBD1 (7 bases). Germline-derived CDR1 and CDR2 are SGHVS and FNYEAQ. The CDR3 sequence is 16 residues long. Trimming left V 5 bases short and J 4 bases short, with 17 bases between. CDR3 nucleotides: TGTGCCAGCAGCCCCCTGGAGGGGGCGGGCACCGGGGAGCTGTTTTTT. Protein sequence: CASSPLEGAGTGELFF.

The chain combines TRBV6-5 with TRBJ1-1; D uncertain. V gave up 0 bases and J gave up 0 bases, with 8 bases separating them. Germline loops: CDR1 MNHEY, CDR2 SVGAGI. The CDR3 is made up of 15 amino acids. This CDR3 is CASSYSPTMNTEAFF. CDR3 coding DNA: TGTGCCAGCAGTTACTCCCCCACGATGAACACTGAAGCTTTCTTT.

This sequence joins TRBV6-6 and TRBJ1-2; 8 nucleotides align to TRBD1. Germline lookup yields CDR1 MNHNY and CDR2 SVGAGI (reference sequence). Unmatched junction bases numbered 8, after V lost 6 bases and J lost 5 bases. CDR3 length equals 14 residues. The CDR3 loop reads CASSKNRGTYGYTF. The CDR3 coding sequence is TGTGCCAGCAGCAAGAACAGGGGGACTTATGGCTACACCTTC.

The genes are TRBV6-5 and TRBJ1-5; 7 positions agree with TRBD1. CDR3 length: 15 residues. V shed 8 bases, J shed 6 bases, and the junction held 13 bases outside the gene matches. CDR1 and CDR2 (germline): MNHEY, SVGAGI. CDR3 coding DNA: TGTGCCAGCGCGCGCCGACAGGGCGCGGGTCAGCCCCAGCATTTT. Its protein product is CASARRQGAGQPQHF.

The chain joins TRBV14 to TRBJ1-3, with D maybe TRBD1 (6 bases). CDR3 length: 16 residues. CDR1 and CDR2 from the germline V gene are SGHDN and FVKESK. Trimming cost V 3 bases and J 0 bases, with 12 bases left between them. Here the CDR3 reads CASSHLTGRSGNTIYF. CDR3 nucleotides: TGTGCCAGCAGCCACCTGACAGGTCGCTCTGGAAACACCATATATTTT.

The chain uses TRBV19 and TRBJ1-1; D gene unclear. The germline V gene encodes CDR1 LNHDA and CDR2 SQIVND (reference sequence). This CDR3 spans 12 amino acids. Deletions cut 0 bases from V and 10 bases from J, with 9 bases between. As DNA, the CDR3 is TGTGCCAGTAGTATAGAAGGGCGGCGAGCTTTCTTT. The encoded protein is CASSIEGRRAFF.

The chain recombines TRBV7-4 with TRBJ2-1; D not resolved. CDR1 SGHVT and CDR2 SQSDAQ come from the germline V gene. V dropped 9 bases and J dropped 0 bases, with 12 bases sitting between them. The CDR3 spans 14 residues. The CDR3 protein is CARLRLSSYNEQFF. The CDR3 nucleotides read TGTGCCAGACTGAGACTGAGCTCCTACAATGAGCAGTTCTTC.

This chain links TRBV18 with TRBJ2-5; 13 bases fit TRBD2. Germline values: CDR1 KGHSH, CDR2 LQKENI. V was clipped by 3 bases and J by 5 bases; unmatched bases: 6. The CDR3 is made up of 16 amino acids. The chain's CDR3 is CASSPGLAGAGETQYF. The CDR3 bases are TGTGCCAGCTCACCCGGACTAGCGGGAGCTGGGGAGACCCAGTACTTC.